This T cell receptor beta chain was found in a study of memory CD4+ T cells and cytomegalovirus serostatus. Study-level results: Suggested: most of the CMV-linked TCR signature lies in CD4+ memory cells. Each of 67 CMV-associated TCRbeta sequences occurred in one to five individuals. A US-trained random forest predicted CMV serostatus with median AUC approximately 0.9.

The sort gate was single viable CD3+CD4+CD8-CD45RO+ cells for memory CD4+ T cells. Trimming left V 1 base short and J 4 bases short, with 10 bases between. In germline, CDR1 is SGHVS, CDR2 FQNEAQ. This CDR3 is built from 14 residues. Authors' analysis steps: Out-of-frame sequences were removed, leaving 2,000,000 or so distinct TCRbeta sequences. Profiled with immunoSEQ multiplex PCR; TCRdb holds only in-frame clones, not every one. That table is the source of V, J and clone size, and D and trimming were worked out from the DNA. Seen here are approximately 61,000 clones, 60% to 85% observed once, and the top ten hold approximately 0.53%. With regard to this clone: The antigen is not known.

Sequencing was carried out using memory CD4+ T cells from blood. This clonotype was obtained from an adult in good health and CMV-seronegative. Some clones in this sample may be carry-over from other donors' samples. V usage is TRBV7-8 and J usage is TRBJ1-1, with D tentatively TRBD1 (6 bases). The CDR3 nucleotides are TGTGCCAGCAGCTTAGGGGGGCGCGGCACTGAAGCTTTCTTT. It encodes CASSLGGRGTEAFF.